The sequence of this T cell receptor (beta chain) was determined in a study of blood T cell repertoires in COVID-19. In germline, CDR1 is LGHNA, CDR2 YSLEER. The CDR3 runs to 14 residues. J was trimmed by 6 bases and V by 3 bases; bases with no gene match: 3. Study processing details: Nucleated cell number was recorded as an estimate derived from reference gene primer amplification. Produced via immunoSEQ multiplex PCR; TCRdb's table is partial and in-frame only. From that table come the V and J calls and clone size; the DNA was used to work out D and trimming. The sample lists roughly 88,000 clones, roughly 76% occurring once.

The sequence came from a woman older than 75 with active or convalescent COVID-19. The chain couples TRBV4-3 to TRBJ2-2, with 8 positions matching TRBD1. Sequencing input: peripheral blood. The DNA for the CDR3 is TGCGCCAGCAGCCAGGCCAGGGGGCCCGGGGAGCTGTTTTTT. Translation gives CASSQARGPGELFF.